The 29 T cell receptor beta chains below come from one sample, sequenced in a study of T-cell reconstitution after alpha-beta-depleted transplantation in children. Preparation of the TCRbeta library used unique molecular identifiers. MiXCR was run by TCRdb on the PCR reads, yielding one entry per CDR3 protein. The table lists around 450,000 distinct CDR3 sequences, roughly a tenth of them singletons, with 2% in the top ten. This sample comprised PBMCs, obtained before TCRalphabeta/CD19-depleted stem cell transplant. These receptors came from a child aged 2 to 15 with inherited bone marrow failure, due to receive a stem cell transplant.

The J gene is TRBJ2-3, the V gene TRBV7-2; no clear D. The V end was cut by 3 bases, the J end by 4 bases, with 11 bases between. The CDR3 length is 14 residues. Germline V gene data show CDR1 as SGHTA and CDR2 as FQGNSA. The CDR3, as DNA: TGTGCCAGCAGCTTGGGTACCTATGCAGATACGCAGTATTTT. It is translated as CASSLGTYADTQYF.

This clonotype was counted ten times or more. The V gene is TRBV10-3, the J gene TRBJ1-5; tentatively, D is TRBD1 (6 bases). With 2 bases removed from V and 9 bases from J, the gap between germline ends came to 8 bases. This CDR3 is 12 amino acids long. From germline, CDR1 is ENHRY and CDR2 SYGVKD. CDR3 nucleotides: TGTGCCATCAGTGAGAGGGGGAGGCCCCAGCATTTT. Protein: CAISERGRPQHF.

This clonotype appeared many times. The chain uses TRBV4-1 and TRBJ1-1; D not certain. This CDR3 is 15 amino acids long. The V gene's germline CDR1 is MGHRA and CDR2 YSYEKL. Between the trimmed V and J ends, which lost 1 base and 3 bases, there was a span of 12 bases. The CDR3 spells CASSQAGQSDTEAFF. The CDR3 DNA reads as TGCGCCAGCAGCCAAGCCGGGCAGTCGGACACTGAAGCTTTCTTT.

This clonotype has at least ten counts. The CDR3 region is CASSFDTYGYTF. The CDR3 DNA reads TGTGCCAGCAGCTTTGACACGTATGGCTACACCTTC. This chain links TRBV7-9 with TRBJ1-2, with D hard to call. There are 12 residues in the CDR3. With 3 bases removed from V and 5 bases from J, the gap between germline ends came to 7 bases. Germline CDR1 and CDR2: SEHNR and FQNEAQ (reference sequence).

This clonotype was counted at least ten times. This chain connects TRBV28 to TRBJ2-7; a weak D match, TRBD1 (5 bases). This CDR3 comprises 14 residues. The V end lost 5 bases, the J end lost 0 bases, and 11 bases lay between the germline ends. CDR1 MDHEN and CDR2 SYDVKM come from the germline V gene. The CDR3 DNA is TGTGCCAGCAGTCGCAGGGCCTACTCCTACGAGCAGTACTTC. This sequence encodes CASSRRAYSYEQYF.

This clonotype was picked up many times. The chain is built from TRBV5-1 and TRBJ2-3; 7 positions agree with TRBD2. There are 15 residues in the CDR3. V dropped 4 bases and J dropped 4; count of bases not matched to a gene: 9. Per germline, CDR1 SGHRS and CDR2 YFSETQ. DNA of the CDR3: TGCGCCAGCAGCGCGGGTCGGGGAGGGGCAGATACGCAGTATTTT. This gives the protein CASSAGRGGADTQYF.

At least ten counts were recorded for this clonotype. The chain links TRBV12-3 or TRBV12-4 to TRBJ1-5, with D perhaps TRBD1 (5 bases). The CDR3 has 14 residues. V was pared by 5 bases and J by 4 bases, with 12 bases between. The CDR3 region is CASSRGRVNQPQHF. DNA of the CDR3: TGTGCCAGCAGTCGGGGCAGGGTTAATCAGCCCCAGCATTTT.

This clonotype occurred many times. The rearrangement uses TRBV29-1 and TRBJ2-7; TRBD1 matches 7 bases. CDR3 length equals 11 residues. Germline V gene data show CDR1 as SQVTM and CDR2 as ANQGSEA. The V gene end was trimmed by 7 bases and the J gene end by 6 bases; junction bases not matched to a gene: 6. The CDR3 DNA sequence: TGCAGCGGAGGGGGACAGTTCGAGCAGTACTTC. Its translation is CSGGGQFEQYF.

The chain is built from TRBV12-3 or TRBV12-4 and TRBJ2-3, with 8 nucleotides matching TRBD2. V was clipped by 2 bases and J by 5 bases; unmatched bases: 6. The CDR3 sequence is 15 residues long. CDR3 region: CASSLSGSGGDTQYF. CDR3 sequence (DNA): TGTGCCAGCAGTTTAAGCGGGAGCGGGGGAGATACGCAGTATTTT.

This clonotype occurred many times. V usage is TRBV7-2 and J usage is TRBJ2-7; D is ambiguous. This CDR3 is built from 16 residues. CDR1 and CDR2 from the germline V gene are SGHTA and FQGNSA. V was cut by 3 bases and J by 0 bases, with 15 bases left in between. The CDR3, as DNA: TGTGCCAGCAGCTTGGTGGGTGCGGAGTCCTCCTACGAGCAGTACTTC. Its protein product is CASSLVGAESSYEQYF. The variable domain in full, completed from reference TRBV7-2 and TRBJ2-7, reads GAGVSQSPSNKVTEKGKDVELRCDPISGHTALYWYRQSLGQGLEFLIYFQGNSAPDKSGLPSDRFSAERTGGSVSTLTIQRTQQEDSAVYLCASSLVGAESSYEQYFGPGTRLTVT.

This clonotype came up many times. The chain recombines TRBV20-1 with TRBJ2-1, with a possible D match to TRBD2 (7 bases). Trimming removed 1 base from V and 5 bases from J, with 15 bases in between. This CDR3 is built from 15 residues. Germline-derived CDR1 and CDR2 are DFQATT and SNEGSKA (reference sequence). The CDR3 sequence: CSARVSWEGDNEQFF. In DNA form, the CDR3 reads TGCAGTGCTAGAGTGTCGTGGGAGGGGGACAATGAGCAGTTCTTC.

This clonotype was seen repeatedly, ten times or more. The chain links TRBV10-3 to TRBJ2-2; tentative D call: TRBD2 (5 bases). The germline CDR1 and CDR2 sequences are ENHRY and SYGVKD. The CDR3 is made up of 15 amino acids. The V end lost 5 bases, the J end lost 0 bases, and 10 bases lay between the germline ends. The CDR3 nucleotides are TGTGCCATCAGTCCCGAGCGGCCGAACACCGGGGAGCTGTTTTTT. Amino acid sequence: CAISPERPNTGELFF.

This clonotype was found many times. CDR3 in DNA: TGCGCCAGCAGCCCAGGACAGCCCGACACCGGGGAGCTGTTTTTT. Amino acid sequence: CASSPGQPDTGELFF. The rearrangement uses TRBV5-1 and TRBJ2-2, with a weak D call TRBD1 (6 bases). CDR3 length: 15 residues. Germline assignment: CDR1 SGHRS and CDR2 YFSETQ. V was trimmed by 4 bases and J by 3 bases, leaving 13 bases between them.

With regard to this clonotype: This could be a read error, since a much larger clone is one nucleotide away. The V and J genes are TRBV7-9 and TRBJ2-7; D is uncertain. The CDR3 covers 12 residues. Germline V gene data show CDR1 as SEHNR and CDR2 as FQNEAQ (reference sequence). CDR3 sequence: CPSSLLHDEQYF. The DNA for the CDR3 is TGTCCCAGCAGTCTACTTCATGACGAGCAGTACTTC.

This clonotype was seen ten or more times. The CDR3 loop reads CGGWDTGELFF. The CDR3 nucleotides are TGTGGAGGTTGGGACACCGGGGAGCTGTTTTTT. The rearrangement links TRBV7-9 to TRBJ2-2; D unclear. Germline CDR1 and CDR2: SEHNR and FQNEAQ (reference sequence). The length of the CDR3 is 11 residues.

A note on this clonotype: It may be a read error: a sequence one base away is much more abundant. DNA for the CDR3: TGTGCCAGCAGCTTAAGGGCTAGCGGGGGCCTCACCGGGGATCTGTTTTTT. Translation gives CASSLRASGGLTGDLFF. This sequence joins TRBV7-6 and TRBJ2-2, with 10 nucleotides matching TRBD2. This CDR3 has 17 residues. Germline CDR1 reads SGHVS; CDR2 reads FNYEAQ.

This clonotype was seen many times. Written as DNA, the CDR3 is TGTGCCAGCAGCTTAACTTACGGGAGGGGAGATGAGCAGTTCTTC. It specifies CASSLTYGRGDEQFF. The chain couples TRBV7-9 to TRBJ2-1; 8 nucleotides align to TRBD2. The germline gives CDR1 SEHNR, CDR2 FQNEAQ (reference sequence). V lost 2 bases and J lost 8; bases outside the gene matches: 8. The CDR3 runs 15 residues.

A note on this clonotype: A read error may be the cause here, since a much bigger clone is one base away. CDR3 sequence reads: CASIPLAAAYNEQFF. The DNA of the CDR3 is TGCGCCAGCATCCCCCTAGCGGCCGCCTACAATGAGCAGTTCTTC. The chain employs TRBV10-2 and TRBJ2-1; 7 bases fit TRBD2. The CDR3 extends over 15 amino acids. From germline, CDR1 is WSHSY and CDR2 SAAADI. After removal of 7 bases from V and 2 bases from J, the junction contained 8 bases not matched to a gene.

This clonotype was seen many times. The rearrangement joins TRBV6-5 to TRBJ2-7; 10 nucleotides align to TRBD1. The J segment lost 6 bases and the V segment lost 2 bases, leaving 4 bases of the junction unmatched. Germline V gene data show CDR1 as MNHEY and CDR2 as SVGAGI. The CDR3 has 14 residues. This chain's CDR3 is CASSYGTGVSEQYF. CDR3 nucleotides: TGTGCCAGCAGTTACGGGACAGGGGTCTCCGAGCAGTACTTC.

This chain joins TRBV27 and TRBJ2-1; TRBD2 matches at 10 bases. The ends lost 5 bases at V and 5 bases at J; junction bases unmatched: 12. The CDR3 consists of 17 residues. CDR1 and CDR2 from the germline V gene are MNHEY and SMNVEV (reference sequence). CDR3 sequence (DNA): TGTGCCAGCAGTCCCCAGGTCCGGACTAGCGGACACAATGAGCAGTTCTTC. Translation: CASSPQVRTSGHNEQFF.

In its sample, this clonotype was seen many times. The chain joins TRBV20-1 to TRBJ2-1, with D unresolved. V was cut by 3 bases and J by 5 bases, with 17 bases left in between. This CDR3 contains 15 residues. Per the germline V gene, CDR1 is DFQATT and CDR2 is SNEGSKA (reference sequence). CDR3 loop: CSARVRAPQNNEQFF. CDR3 coding DNA: TGCAGTGCTAGGGTCAGAGCACCCCAGAACAATGAGCAGTTCTTC.

In the case of this clonotype: One base away lies a much larger clone, so this may be a sequencing read error. The genes are TRBV7-2 and TRBJ2-7; possible D gene TRBD1, 5 bases. The germline V gene has CDR1 SGHTA and CDR2 FQGNSA. The CDR3 loop spans 14 amino acids. The CDR3 loop reads CASRRAQTRGELYF. CDR3 bases: TGTGCCAGCAGAAGGGCTCAAACAAGGGGCGAGCTGTACTTC. The full variable domain, completed using reference TRBV7-2 and TRBJ2-7, is GAGVSQSPSNKVTEKGKDVELRCDPISGHTALYWYRQSLGQGLEFLIYFQGNSAPDKSGLPSDRFSAERTGGSVSTLTIQRTQQEDSAVYLCASRRAQTRGELYFGPGTRLTVT.

This clonotype was counted at least ten times. CDR3: CASSQDRSDSYEQYF. CDR3 DNA: TGCGCCAGCAGCCAAGATCGTAGCGACTCCTACGAGCAGTACTTC. This rearrangement joins TRBV4-3 to TRBJ2-7, with a weak D call TRBD2 (5 bases). Germline V gives CDR1 LGHNA, CDR2 YSLEER. Trimming cost V 0 bases and J 0 bases, with 9 bases left between them. The CDR3 covers 15 residues.

This clonotype was seen ten or more times. The gene calls are TRBV5-1 and TRBJ2-3; D is undetermined. Germline V gene data show CDR1 as SGHRS and CDR2 as YFSETQ. V was shortened by 0 bases and J by 0 bases, with 5 bases between the two germline ends. CDR3 size: 14 residues. The CDR3, as DNA: TGCGCCAGCAGCTTGGCCGACAGCACAGATACGCAGTATTTT. Translated: CASSLADSTDTQYF.

At least ten counts were recorded for this clonotype. The chain combines TRBV20-1 with TRBJ2-1, with TRBD2 matching over 7 bases. The ends lost 0 bases at V and 0 bases at J; junction bases unmatched: 2. The germline gives CDR1 DFQATT, CDR2 SNEGSKA (reference sequence). The CDR3 is 15 residues long. CDR3 sequence reads: CSARDLADSYNEQFF. CDR3 coding DNA: TGCAGTGCTAGAGATCTAGCGGACTCCTACAATGAGCAGTTCTTC.

This clonotype appeared many times. The chain has TRBV29-1 and TRBJ2-1, with D perhaps matching TRBD1 (6 bases). The CDR3 runs 15 residues. V shed 1 base and J shed 7 bases, with 17 bases lying between them. Germline-derived CDR1 and CDR2 are SQVTM and ANQGSEA. The CDR3, as DNA: TGCAGCGTTGAAGCCCCAACAGGGTGGGTAAATGAGCAGTTCTTC. It is translated as CSVEAPTGWVNEQFF.

This clonotype has more than one count but fewer than ten. The V call is TRBV7-9, the J call TRBJ2-7, with a tentative D call TRBD1 (5 bases). Looked up from germline, CDR1 is SEHNR and CDR2 is FQNEAQ (reference sequence). Trimming pared 3 bases from V and 6 bases from J, leaving 12 bases between. The CDR3 runs to 13 residues. The CDR3 region has the DNA TGTGCCAGCAGCTTTTCCGAAAGGGGCGAGCAGTACTTC. Translation gives CASSFSERGEQYF. The full variable domain, with the rest looked up from reference TRBV7-9 and TRBJ2-7, is DTGVSQNPRHKITKRGQNVTFRCDPISEHNRLYWYRQTLGQGPEFLTYFQNEAQLEKSRLLSDRFSAERPKGSFSTLEIQRTEQGDSAMYLCASSFSERGEQYFGPGTRLTVT.

The sample holds many counts of this clonotype. The chain has TRBV7-9 and TRBJ2-7, with D unresolved. Looked up from germline, CDR1 is SEHNR and CDR2 is FQNEAQ (reference sequence). The germline V and J ends were trimmed by 5 bases and 3 bases, with 8 bases remaining between them. The CDR3 is made up of 12 amino acids. CDR3 in amino acids: CASSIRSYEQYF. The CDR3 nucleotides read TGTGCCAGCAGCATCCGTAGCTACGAGCAGTACTTC.

This clonotype appeared many times. The rearrangement joins TRBV29-1 to TRBJ2-1; the D gene is possibly TRBD2 (5 bases). V lost 5 bases and J 3 bases, leaving 17 bases between the germline ends. Germline loops: CDR1 SQVTM, CDR2 ANQGSEA. The CDR3 sequence is 15 residues long. For the CDR3, the DNA is TGCAGCGTTACGGCGGGTTCAGGTCACTACAATGAGCAGTTCTTC. It encodes CSVTAGSGHYNEQFF.